This TCR beta chain was documented in a study of blood T cell repertoires in COVID-19. Study as a whole: Donors in the United States, Italy and Spain gave samples during acute or convalescent COVID-19. Sources were T cells, B-cell-depleted T cells, or PBMCs; the material itself was cDNA or gDNA.

Patients at the Seattle site were enrolled during active infection and followed longitudinally. Under the authors' procedure: Reference gene primer amplification gave estimated nucleated cell counts. Sequenced by immunoSEQ multiplex PCR; TCRdb stores in-frame clones only, minus some. The DNA gave D and trimming, while V, J and clone size come from that table. The sample has about 210,000 clones, approximately 85% seen once. Trimming removed 3 bases at V and 4 bases at J, with 19 bases between. Germline-derived CDR1 and CDR2 are GTSNPN and SVGIG (reference sequence). CDR3 length equals 16 residues. What was sequenced was peripheral blood. The chain is built from TRBV30 and TRBJ1-3; no clear D gene. This receptor was taken from an older woman with COVID-19, enrolled during active disease. The CDR3 here is CAWSPGKTNLGNTIYF. The CDR3 region has the DNA TGTGCCTGGAGCCCCGGGAAAACAAATCTCGGAAACACCATATATTTT.